This T cell receptor beta chain was identified in a study of blood T cell repertoires in COVID-19. Sequencing used immunoSEQ multiplex PCR; TCRdb keeps in-frame clones, though not all of them. The repertoire holds approximately 75,000 clones, with roughly four fifths as singletons. CDR1 and CDR2 from the germline V gene are MNHEY and SVGAGI. This CDR3 is built from 14 residues. V was pared by 5 bases and J by 0 bases, with 8 bases between. The chain recombines TRBV6-5 with TRBJ1-5; unclear D gene. Sequencing was done on a sample of peripheral blood. This TCR was recovered from a woman aged 80 or over with acute or convalescent COVID-19. CDR3 region: CASSPRGSNQPQHF. CDR3 coding DNA: TGTGCCAGCAGTCCCCGGGGTAGCAATCAGCCCCAGCATTTT.